The rows below give T cell receptor beta chains drawn from one sample of a study of T cell repertoires in cytomegalovirus infection. TCRdb reprocessed the reads via MiXCR and lists one record per CDR3 protein. Of 150,000 to 200,000 distinct CDR3 sequences listed, approximately 17% are singletons. Material: CD8+ T cells from PBMCs. The receptors were sampled from a human donor in good health (CMV status not recorded). Some clones in this sample may be carry-over from other donors' samples. The CDR3 runs from the conserved cysteine through the conserved F or W. D genes are given only for firm matches. Where a row states a size, it is once, few, many or the class of an expanded clone; other rows omit it.

J gene | D gene | V gene | clone size | CDR3 DNA | CDR3 protein
TRBJ2-2 | NA | TRBV7-6 | NA | TGTGCCAGCAGCTCCCCCCGGACGGGTACTTGGAACACCGGGGAGCTGTTTTTT | CASSSPRTGTWNTGELFF
TRBJ2-1 | TRBD2 | TRBV6-1 | few | TGTGCCAGCAATGATCTGACTAGCGGAAGCTCCTACAATGAGCAGTTCTTC | CASNDLTSGSSYNEQFF
TRBJ2-7 | TRBD1 | TRBV29-1 | NA | TGCAGCGTTGCGACAGGGGTAAGCTCCTACGAGCAGTACTTC | CSVATGVSSYEQYF
TRBJ2-1 | TRBD2 | TRBV5-1 | NA | TGCGCCAGCTCCGGTTCGGCTAGCGGTTACAATGAGCAGTTCTTC | CASSGSASGYNEQFF
TRBJ2-5 | TRBD2 | TRBV7-2 | many | TGTGCCAGCAGCTTCGGCGGGGGGGGAGAGACCCAGTACTTC | CASSFGGGGETQYF
TRBJ2-7 | NA | TRBV7-9 | NA | TGTGCCAGCAGCTTATTCCCCAGCGTCACGAGCTCCTACGAGCAGTACTTC | CASSLFPSVTSSYEQYF
TRBJ2-7 | NA | TRBV4-2 | many | TGTGCCAGCAGCCCGGATAGGGACGGTACCTACGAGCAGTACTTC | CASSPDRDGTYEQYF
TRBJ2-5 | NA | TRBV5-5 | few | TGTGCCAGCAGCTTGTTTTCTGGAGAGACCCAGTACTTC | CASSLFSGETQYF
TRBJ1-2 | NA | TRBV6-6 | NA | TGTGCCAGCAGTTACTCGAGTAAGGGTTTGGACTATGGCTACACCTTC | CASSYSSKGLDYGYTF
TRBJ2-2 | NA | TRBV7-9 | NA | TGTGCCAGCAGCTTAGGGCCTACCCCCACCGGGGAGCTGTTTTTT | CASSLGPTPTGELFF
TRBJ2-7 | NA | TRBV19 | NA | TGTGCCAGTAGTCAACTTGGGACACAATACGAGCAGTACTTC | CASSQLGTQYEQYF
TRBJ1-2 | NA | TRBV7-9 | NA | TGTGCCAGCAGCTCCGGGACTGACTTCTATGGCTACACCTTC | CASSSGTDFYGYTF
TRBJ2-1 | NA | TRBV7-2 | many | TGTGCCAGCAGCTTAATCGGGCACAATGAGCAGTTCTTC | CASSLIGHNEQFF
TRBJ2-4 | NA | TRBV29-1 | NA | TGCAGCGTTCTGGGGGGACTAGCCAAAAACATTCAGTACTTC | CSVLGGLAKNIQYF
TRBJ2-1 | TRBD1 | TRBV29-1 | few | TGCAGCGTTGCCAGGGGGCTCAACAATGAGCAGTTCTTC | CSVARGLNNEQFF
TRBJ2-7 | NA | TRBV4-1 | NA | TGCGCCAGCAGCCAAGATTCGGGCTTGAGGGAGCAGTACTTC | CASSQDSGLREQYF
TRBJ2-1 | TRBD2 | TRBV6-2/TRBV6-3 | few | TGTGCCAGCTACGGACTAGCGGAGGGGTACTATGAGCAGTTCTTC | CASYGLAEGYYEQFF
TRBJ1-3 | NA | TRBV7-2 | few | TGTGCCAGCAGCTTGGCTAGATCTTCCGGAAACACCATATATTTT | CASSLARSSGNTIYF
TRBJ1-1 | NA | TRBV7-2 | NA | TGTGCCAGCAGCTCGGTACGGGGGACTGAAGCTTTCTTT | CASSSVRGTEAFF
TRBJ1-2 | NA | TRBV7-2 | NA | TGTGCCAGCAGCCCCCCGCTGGCCAGTAGGGACTATGGCTACACCTTC | CASSPPLASRDYGYTF
TRBJ2-7 | TRBD1 | TRBV12-3/TRBV12-4 | few | TGTGCCAGCAGTCTCAAGACAGGGGCGAACGAGCAGTACTTC | CASSLKTGANEQYF
TRBJ2-1 | TRBD1 | TRBV28 | few | TGTGCCAGCAGTTTTCCCCGGGACAGGGGGCGCGGTGAGCAGTTCTTC | CASSFPRDRGRGEQFF
TRBJ2-2 | NA | TRBV7-9 | NA | TGTGCCAGCAGCAGCTCCGGGGTCAGCGGGAACACCGGGGAGCTGTTTTTT | CASSSSGVSGNTGELFF
TRBJ2-5 | NA | TRBV12-3/TRBV12-4 | few | TGTGCCAGCAGTTTGGTGGGTGAGACCCAGTACTTC | CASSLVGETQYF